The next 32 T cell receptor beta chains were all read from a single sample in a study of T cell repertoires in cytomegalovirus infection. TCRdb used MiXCR to reprocess the reads, holding one entry per CDR3 protein. The data hold roughly 77,000 distinct CDR3 sequences, with 3% to 4.5% observed a single time. Sequencing was carried out using PBMCs. These receptors were collected from a human donor in good health (CMV status not recorded). Some clones in this sample may be carry-over from other donors' samples.

This clonotype appeared many times. The chain carries TRBV3-1 and TRBJ1-1; D perhaps matches TRBD1 (6 bases). The CDR3 runs 13 residues. In germline, CDR1 is LGHDT, CDR2 YNNKEL (reference sequence). V lost 7 bases to trimming and J lost 10 bases, with 19 bases between them. The CDR3 protein is CASTGARGIRAFF. The CDR3 bases are TGTGCCAGCACGGGGGCACGGGGCATTCGAGCTTTCTTT.

In its sample, this clonotype was seen many times. The chain combines TRBV7-2 with TRBJ1-1; D ambiguous. The germline V gene encodes CDR1 SGHTA and CDR2 FQGNSA. The CDR3 covers 14 residues. The germline V and J ends were trimmed by 0 bases and 4 bases, with 9 bases remaining between them. The CDR3 coding sequence is TGTGCCAGCAGCTTAGCACTGGAGAGCACTGAAGCTTTCTTT. Translating gives CASSLALESTEAFF.

The sample holds many counts of this clonotype. The rearrangement joins TRBV7-2 to TRBJ2-1; TRBD2 aligns across 9 bases. The CDR3 is 15 amino acids. Germline V gives CDR1 SGHTA, CDR2 FQGNSA. V was pared by 5 bases and J by 8 bases, with 10 bases of the junction left unmatched. CDR3 protein: CASSLREGQGYEQFF. DNA for the CDR3: TGTGCCAGCAGCCTGCGGGAGGGCCAGGGCTATGAGCAGTTCTTC.

On this clonotype itself: At one boundary the junction diverges from the germline segment, which might be a read error. The chain is built from TRBV29-1 and TRBJ2-1, with D perhaps matching TRBD2 (5 bases). There are 15 residues in the CDR3. The germline CDR1 and CDR2 sequences are SQVTM and ANQGSEA. The CDR3 sequence is CSVEDWESSYSEQFF. Here the CDR3 DNA reads TGCAGCGTTGAAGATTGGGAGAGCTCCTACAGTGAGCAGTTCTTC.

This clonotype was counted many times. This chain connects TRBV29-1 to TRBJ2-3, with a possible D match to TRBD2 (6 bases). The germline V gene encodes CDR1 SQVTM and CDR2 ANQGSEA. V was pared by 8 bases and J by 6 bases, with 18 bases between. The CDR3 has 13 amino acids. The CDR3 sequence: CSLGGPWMDTQYF. The CDR3 nucleotides read TGCAGCTTGGGGGGACCGTGGATGGATACGCAGTATTTT.

This clonotype was seen ten or more times. The chain uses TRBV5-6 and TRBJ2-7; D perhaps matches TRBD2 (6 bases). CDR1 is SGHDT and CDR2 is YYEEEE in the germline V gene. CDR3 size: 14 residues. V gave up 4 bases and J gave up 7 bases, with 18 bases separating them. The CDR3 DNA is TGTGCCAGCAGCCGAACATCGGGACTGAGAGAGCAGTACTTC. This gives the protein CASSRTSGLREQYF.

This clonotype was seen at least ten times. V is TRBV28 and J is TRBJ2-3; 14 nucleotides line up with TRBD2. The J segment lost 2 bases and the V segment lost 3 bases, leaving 4 bases of the junction unmatched. The CDR3 length is 17 residues. The germline V gene encodes CDR1 MDHEN and CDR2 SYDVKM. CDR3: CASSFQGLAGATDTQYF. CDR3 in DNA: TGTGCCAGCAGTTTCCAGGGACTAGCGGGAGCCACAGATACGCAGTATTTT. Full variable domain (rest looked up from reference TRBV28 and TRBJ2-3): DVKVTQSSRYLVKRTGEKVFLECVQDMDHENMFWYRQDPGLGLRLIYFSYDVKMKEKGDIPEGYSVSREKKERFSLILESASTNQTSMYLCASSFQGLAGATDTQYFGPGTRLTVL.

In this sample, this clonotype turned up many times. The rearrangement uses TRBV2 and TRBJ2-7; 8 bases align to TRBD2. CDR1 is SNHLY and CDR2 is FYNNEI in the germline V gene. This CDR3 is built from 16 residues. V was pared by 4 bases and J by 2 bases, with 10 bases of the junction left unmatched. The CDR3 DNA reads as TGTGCCAGCAGTGGTGGGTTACTAGCGGAGCCCTACGAGCAGTACTTC. It is translated as CASSGGLLAEPYEQYF.

This clonotype came up many times. The J gene is TRBJ1-2, the V gene TRBV7-2; D is unclear. The CDR3 consists of 14 residues. V was cut by 0 bases and J by 8 bases, with 13 bases left in between. Germline V gene sequence: CDR1 SGHTA, CDR2 FQGNSA. This CDR3 is CASSLAFPQEGYTF. CDR3 bases: TGTGCCAGCAGCTTAGCGTTCCCTCAGGAGGGCTACACCTTC.

This clonotype was counted ten times or more. This sequence joins TRBV4-1 and TRBJ2-1; weak D call: TRBD2 (5 bases). CDR1 MGHRA and CDR2 YSYEKL come from the germline V gene. Trimming pared 2 bases from V and 8 bases from J, leaving 16 bases between. The CDR3 runs 15 residues. Here the CDR3 reads CASSQPGIGTDEQFF. In nucleotides, the CDR3 is TGCGCCAGCAGCCAACCGGGAATCGGAACGGATGAGCAGTTCTTC.

This clonotype was picked up many times. The rearrangement uses TRBV7-2 and TRBJ2-7; the match to TRBD1 covers 9 bases. V was pared by 5 bases and J by 2 bases, with 7 bases of the junction left unmatched. The V gene's germline CDR1 is SGHTA and CDR2 FQGNSA. The CDR3 length is 15 residues. CDR3 coding DNA: TGTGCCAGCAGCCGCACACAGGGGGCCCCCTACGAGCAGTACTTC. Translating gives CASSRTQGAPYEQYF.

This clonotype was observed many times. V and J are TRBV7-8 and TRBJ2-3; 11 bases line up with TRBD2. Trimming cost V 0 bases and J 5 bases; bases outside gene matches: 13. Germline loops: CDR1 SGHVS, CDR2 FQNEAQ. The CDR3 has 19 residues. The CDR3 sequence is CASSLAQAGSSGGLDTQYF. The CDR3 DNA reads as TGTGCCAGCAGCTTAGCCCAGGCCGGCTCTAGCGGGGGGTTAGATACGCAGTATTTT.

This clonotype was seen ten or more times. The rearrangement joins TRBV7-2 to TRBJ2-1; D gene ambiguous. Germline CDR1 is SGHTA and CDR2 is FQGNSA. The CDR3 runs to 14 residues. With 1 base removed from V and 8 bases from J, the gap between germline ends came to 12 bases. CDR3 bases: TGTGCCAGCAGCTTAGTAGGGCAGCCTCATGAGCAGTTCTTC. Amino acids: CASSLVGQPHEQFF.

This clonotype was seen at least ten times. The chain employs TRBV7-2 and TRBJ1-1; 7 bases line up with TRBD1. Trimming removed 5 bases from V and 3 bases from J; junction bases left unmatched: 12. CDR1 SGHTA and CDR2 FQGNSA come from the germline V gene. This CDR3 region has 16 residues. The CDR3 DNA reads as TGTGCCAGCAGCCCCCACCAAGAGGGGGCATACACTGAAGCTTTCTTT. Its protein product is CASSPHQEGAYTEAFF.

This clonotype is deemed medium-sized. The chain couples TRBV7-9 to TRBJ2-5; D remains unclear. CDR1 and CDR2 (germline): SEHNR, FQNEAQ (reference sequence). V dropped 7 bases and J dropped 3 bases, with 9 bases sitting between them. The CDR3 is 12 residues long. The CDR3 DNA sequence: TGTGCCAGCACAGGACCTGAAGAGACCCAGTACTTC. Its translation: CASTGPEETQYF.

This clonotype was counted at least ten times. The chain links TRBV7-2 to TRBJ1-3; the D gene is possibly TRBD1 (5 bases). The germline gives CDR1 SGHTA, CDR2 FQGNSA. Trimming took off 5 bases at V and 2 bases at J, with 13 bases between the two ends. The CDR3 is made up of 15 amino acids. The CDR3 here is CASSRAVGAGNTIYF. For the CDR3, the DNA is TGTGCCAGCAGCCGAGCGGTGGGGGCTGGAAACACCATATATTTT.

The rearrangement joins TRBV5-1 to TRBJ1-1; D remains ambiguous. V was shortened by 0 bases and J by 10 bases, with 13 bases between the two germline ends. Germline CDR1 SGHRS, CDR2 YFSETQ. There are 13 residues in the CDR3. DNA for the CDR3: TGCGCCAGCAGCTTGGGCTGGGGAGAGGTAGCTTTCTTT. Translation gives CASSLGWGEVAFF.

Ten or more counts support this clonotype. The J gene is TRBJ2-3, the V gene TRBV9; maybe TRBD1 (6 bases). This CDR3 is 16 amino acids long. Germline V gives CDR1 SGDLS, CDR2 YYNGEE. V lost 3 bases, J lost 0 bases, and 14 bases lay in between. The CDR3 spells CASSAHREPSTDTQYF. CDR3 sequence (DNA): TGTGCCAGCAGCGCCCACAGGGAACCTAGCACAGATACGCAGTATTTT.

This clonotype was counted ten times or more. The chain joins TRBV7-8 to TRBJ1-1; D remains unclear. Germline assignment: CDR1 SGHVS and CDR2 FQNEAQ. The CDR3 spans 13 residues. V shed 5 bases and J shed 4 bases, with 11 bases lying between them. The CDR3 DNA follows: TGTGCCAGCAGCCCCTCGCTGGGCACTGAAGCTTTCTTT. Residues: CASSPSLGTEAFF.

This clonotype was observed many times. This chain connects TRBV7-6 to TRBJ2-5, with 8 bases lining up with TRBD1. The CDR3 has 15 amino acids. V lost 1 base, J lost 4 bases, and 5 bases stayed unmatched. CDR1 and CDR2 (germline): SGHVS, FNYEAQ. The CDR3 sequence is CASSLVGQGGETQYF. The CDR3 bases are TGTGCCAGCAGCTTAGTTGGACAGGGAGGAGAGACCCAGTACTTC.

There are many counts of this clonotype. This CDR3 reads CSVGQGFRDEQFF. The CDR3 nucleotides read TGCAGCGTTGGGCAGGGTTTTCGCGATGAGCAGTTCTTC. This chain links TRBV29-1 with TRBJ2-1; tentatively, D is TRBD1 (5 bases). CDR3 length: 13 residues. The germline V gene has CDR1 SQVTM and CDR2 ANQGSEA. Trimming left V 4 bases short and J 8 bases short, with 15 bases between.

This clonotype was observed at least ten times. The V call is TRBV7-2, the J call TRBJ2-1, with D possibly matching TRBD2 (7 bases). Germline values: CDR1 SGHTA, CDR2 FQGNSA. Trimming left V 0 bases short and J 10 bases short, with 10 bases between. CDR3 size: 13 residues. The CDR3 here is CASSLAGGLEQFF. The CDR3 nucleotides read TGTGCCAGCAGCTTAGCGGGGGGGCTCGAGCAGTTCTTC.

This clonotype turned up a few times. The rearrangement uses TRBV10-3 and TRBJ2-5, with TRBD1 as a possible D gene (6 bases). The V end lost 2 bases, the J end lost 1 base, and 11 bases lay between the germline ends. The germline V gene has CDR1 ENHRY and CDR2 SYGVKD. The CDR3 is 15 residues long. The DNA for the CDR3 is TGTGCCATCAGTGAGCAGGACAGACGCCAAGAGACCCAGTACTTC. Translation: CAISEQDRRQETQYF.

This clonotype appeared many times. The rearrangement uses TRBV7-2 and TRBJ1-3, with TRBD1 identical over 9 bases. Looked up from germline, CDR1 is SGHTA and CDR2 is FQGNSA. This CDR3 contains 16 residues. V was pared by 1 base and J by 3 bases, with 4 bases of the junction left unmatched. The chain's CDR3 is CASSLEGTGIGNTIYF. The CDR3 coding sequence is TGTGCCAGCAGCTTAGAGGGGACAGGGATTGGAAACACCATATATTTT.

This clonotype was seen many times. The chain employs TRBV11-1 and TRBJ2-2; D call uncertain. Trimming took off 6 bases at V and 2 bases at J, with 10 bases between the two ends. CDR3 length: 14 amino acids. From germline, CDR1 is SGHAT and CDR2 FQDESV (reference sequence). The CDR3 here is CASRPDANTGELFF. CDR3 DNA sequence: TGTGCCAGCAGACCGGACGCTAACACCGGGGAGCTGTTTTTT.

This clonotype was counted at least ten times. The CDR3 DNA follows: TGTGCCAGCAGTCAACGCGGTCCCTCCTACGAGCAGTACTTC. It yields the protein CASSQRGPSYEQYF. This chain links TRBV6-1 with TRBJ2-7; D is unresolved. CDR1 is MNHNS and CDR2 is SASEGT in the germline V gene. V was pared by 5 bases and J by 0 bases, with 11 bases between. This CDR3 is 14 amino acids long.

This clonotype was counted many times. The chain carries TRBV4-1 and TRBJ2-5, with D maybe TRBD2 (5 bases). The CDR3 extends over 14 amino acids. Trimming shortened V by 4 bases and J by 7 bases, and 16 bases separated the two germline ends. Germline CDR1 is MGHRA and CDR2 is YSYEKL. CDR3 region: CASSPILPAGTQYF. The DNA for the CDR3 is TGCGCCAGCAGCCCCATCCTGCCGGCGGGGACCCAGTACTTC.

In this sample, this clonotype turned up many times. V gene TRBV6-5 combines with J gene TRBJ2-1; D may be TRBD1 or TRBD2 (5 bases each). Germline V gives CDR1 MNHEY, CDR2 SVGAGI. Trimming cost V 6 bases and J 6 bases, with 12 bases left between them. CDR3 length equals 13 residues. CDR3 coding DNA: TGTGCCAGCAGCCGGCCGGGACCCAATGAGCAGTTCTTC. Its protein product is CASSRPGPNEQFF.

There are many counts of this clonotype. The rearrangement joins TRBV7-2 to TRBJ2-5, with D perhaps matching TRBD1 or TRBD2 (7 bases each). Germline V CDR1 and CDR2: SGHTA, FQGNSA. Trimming pared 5 bases from V and 1 base from J, leaving 11 bases between. The CDR3 is made up of 14 amino acids. The CDR3 DNA reads TGTGCCAGCAGCCCAGGGGGGGCCCAAGAGACCCAGTACTTC. This gives the protein CASSPGGAQETQYF.

This clonotype was found many times. The rearrangement links TRBV7-2 to TRBJ2-2; 7 bases map to TRBD1. CDR3 length equals 16 residues. V was clipped by 5 bases and J by 6 bases; unmatched bases: 12. Germline V CDR1 and CDR2: SGHTA, FQGNSA. CDR3 sequence reads: CASSPDRQGRAGELFF. Written as DNA, the CDR3 is TGTGCCAGCAGCCCCGATCGACAGGGTCGGGCCGGGGAGCTGTTTTTT.

This clonotype appeared many times. The DNA of the CDR3 is TGTGCCAGCAGCTTAAGTGGAAGGAGGGCTTTCTTT. It encodes CASSLSGRRAFF. The chain carries TRBV11-2 and TRBJ1-1; D is ambiguous. Germline CDR1 and CDR2: SGHAT and FQNNGV. The CDR3 consists of 12 residues. V dropped 2 bases and J dropped 11 bases, with 12 bases sitting between them.

This clonotype appeared many times. The chain recombines TRBV7-2 with TRBJ1-3; D is uncertain. The V end was cut by 2 bases, the J end by 0 bases, with 11 bases between. The CDR3 covers 16 residues. Germline values: CDR1 SGHTA, CDR2 FQGNSA. The CDR3, as DNA: TGTGCCAGCAGCTTATTTTCCGTAAACTCTGGAAACACCATATATTTT. As protein: CASSLFSVNSGNTIYF.